This entry lists 18 T cell receptor beta chains sequenced from one sample in a study of cytomegalovirus exposure and HLA in healthy donors. PCR amplification relied on 60 Vbeta primers (plus 13 Jbeta primers). Libraries were prepared by immunoSEQ multiplex PCR; TCRdb keeps only in-frame clonotypes and omits some of them. The sample holds under 200,000 clones; 75% to 85% are singletons and the top ten take under 3%. Specimen: PBMCs. The receptors shown here come from a woman in her 50s in good health and CMV-seronegative.

The sample holds one count of this clone. CDR3 loop: CASSLKRDSPPNEQYF. For the CDR3, the DNA is TGCGCCAGCAGCCTCAAACGGGACAGCCCTCCTAACGAGCAGTACTTC. The chain combines TRBV4-1 with TRBJ2-7; 7 bases are shared with TRBD1. Germline CDR1 MGHRA, CDR2 YSYEKL. There are 16 residues in the CDR3. With V trimmed by 4 bases and J by 5 bases, 14 bases remained unmatched.

The J gene is TRBJ2-3, the V gene TRBV7-3; 12 bases agree with TRBD2. V was pared by 2 bases and J by 8 bases, with 8 bases of the junction left unmatched. The CDR3 is made up of 16 amino acids. CDR1 is SGHTA, CDR2 FQGTGA, per germline. CDR3 DNA sequence: TGTGCCAGCAGCTTAGGGCTAGCGGGAGGGCCGGGTACGCAGTATTTT. It codes for CASSLGLAGGPGTQYF.

The chain employs TRBV7-2 and TRBJ2-1, with TRBD2 identical over 9 bases. Per germline, CDR1 SGHTA and CDR2 FQGNSA. The CDR3 extends over 15 amino acids. Losses at the gene ends were 5 bases for V and 0 bases for J; bases not matched to a gene: 2. DNA for the CDR3: TGTGCCAGCAGCAGACTAGCGGCCTCCTACAATGAGCAGTTCTTC. Amino acids: CASSRLAASYNEQFF.

The V call is TRBV5-1, the J call TRBJ2-3; 8 nucleotides line up with TRBD1. Germline trimming cut 3 bases from V and 4 bases from J; bases unmatched to any gene: 10. CDR1 is SGHRS and CDR2 is YFSETQ in the germline V gene. The CDR3 covers 16 residues. CDR3 sequence: CASSWGPGQVSDTQYF. In DNA, the CDR3 is TGCGCCAGCAGCTGGGGGCCGGGACAGGTGTCAGATACGCAGTATTTT. The full variable domain, rest sourced from reference TRBV5-1 and TRBJ2-3, is KAGVTQTPRYLIKTRGQQVTLSCSPISGHRSVSWYQQTPGQGLQFLFEYFSETQRNKGNFPGRFSGRQFSNSRSEMNVSTLELGDSALYLCASSWGPGQVSDTQYFGPGTRLTVL.

The chain employs TRBV13 and TRBJ2-1; D is possibly TRBD1 (8 bases). CDR1 and CDR2 from the germline V gene are PRHDT and FYEKMQ (reference sequence). The CDR3 has 17 amino acids. The V end lost 6 bases, the J end lost 2 bases, and 20 bases lay between the germline ends. In DNA, the CDR3 is TGTGCCAGCAGTTCAAAGCAGGGGGCGGGAGCCTACAATGAGCAGTTCTTC. Translation gives CASSSKQGAGAYNEQFF. Drawing the rest from reference TRBV13 and TRBJ2-1, the complete variable domain is AAGVIQSPRHLIKEKRETATLKCYPIPRHDTVYWYQQGPGQDPQFLISFYEKMQSDKGSIPDRFSAQQFSDYHSELNMSSLELGDSALYFCASSSKQGAGAYNEQFFGPGTRLTVL.

This rearrangement joins TRBV28 to TRBJ1-6; unclear D gene. Germline loops: CDR1 MDHEN, CDR2 SYDVKM. Trimming pared 5 bases from V and 7 bases from J, leaving 9 bases between. The length of the CDR3 is 13 residues. The CDR3 reads CASSPTLNSPLHF. As DNA, the CDR3 is TGTGCCAGCAGTCCCACTCTGAATTCACCCCTCCACTTT.

The chain links TRBV6-1 to TRBJ2-4; a weak D match, TRBD1 (8 bases). Germline V CDR1 and CDR2: MNHNS, SASEGT. The V and J ends lost 6 bases and 7 bases respectively, with 16 bases between them. The CDR3 totals 14 residues. This CDR3 reads CASRIQGGGNIQYF. CDR3 DNA: TGTGCCAGCAGAATACAGGGGGGAGGGAACATTCAGTACTTC.

J is TRBJ2-1 and V is TRBV27; weak D call: TRBD1 (6 bases). Germline CDR1 and CDR2: MNHEY and SMNVEV (reference sequence). This CDR3 is 9 amino acids long. Trimming removed 6 bases from V and 16 bases from J, with 10 bases in between. DNA of the CDR3: TGTGCCAGCAGAAACAGGGAATTCTTC. It yields the protein CASRNREFF.

CDR3 bases: TGTGCCAGCTCACTTGCTGGGACAGGGAATGAGCAGTTCTTC. Protein sequence: CASSLAGTGNEQFF. J is TRBJ2-1 and V is TRBV18, with TRBD1 matching 9 bases. The germline CDR1 and CDR2 sequences are KGHSH and LQKENI. This CDR3 is built from 14 residues. The junction had 5 bases not matched to a gene; V was cut back by 4 bases and J by 7 bases.

V gene TRBV6-6 combines with J gene TRBJ1-1; a weak D match, TRBD1 (6 bases). V shed 6 bases and J shed 1 base, with 9 bases lying between them. Germline V lookup: CDR1 MNHNY, CDR2 SVGAGI (reference sequence). CDR3 length: 13 residues. CDR3: CASSLQGNTEAFF. The CDR3 DNA sequence: TGTGCCAGCAGCCTACAGGGGAACACTGAAGCTTTCTTT.

The rearrangement uses TRBV9 and TRBJ2-1; 8 nucleotides align to TRBD1. Looked up from germline, CDR1 is SGDLS and CDR2 is YYNGEE. The CDR3 runs 15 residues. The J segment lost 7 bases and the V segment lost 4 bases, leaving 10 bases of the junction unmatched. The CDR3, as DNA: TGTGCCAGCAGCCGGACAGGGCCTAGGGGAAATGAGCAGTTCTTC. As protein: CASSRTGPRGNEQFF.

The genes are TRBV30 and TRBJ2-3; 7 positions match TRBD2. V lost 5 bases to trimming and J lost 0 bases; unmatched junction nucleotides: 2. Germline-derived CDR1 and CDR2 are GTSNPN and SVGIG (reference sequence). CDR3 length: 13 residues. The CDR3 region is CAWGLGSTDTQYF. The DNA of the CDR3 is TGTGCCTGGGGACTAGGGAGCACAGATACGCAGTATTTT.

This sequence joins TRBV4-1 and TRBJ1-2, with D possibly matching TRBD1 (5 bases). V lost 3 bases, J lost 4 bases, and 9 bases lay in between. From germline, CDR1 is MGHRA and CDR2 YSYEKL. CDR3 length equals 13 residues. The CDR3 loop reads CASSHDSPYGYTF. The CDR3 coding sequence is TGCGCCAGCAGCCATGACAGTCCCTATGGCTACACCTTC.

The chain combines TRBV6-4 with TRBJ1-2; 7 nucleotides line up with TRBD1. The CDR3 consists of 13 residues. CDR1 and CDR2 (germline): MRHNA, SNTAGT. The J segment lost 3 bases and the V segment lost 6 bases, leaving 4 bases of the junction unmatched. The CDR3 here is CASSATGDYGYTF. In DNA form, the CDR3 reads TGTGCCAGCAGCGCTACAGGGGACTATGGCTACACCTTC.

The chain couples TRBV7-7 to TRBJ2-5, with D perhaps matching TRBD2 (5 bases). V was cut by 5 bases and J by 4 bases, with 17 bases left in between. The germline V gene encodes CDR1 SSHAT and CDR2 FNYEAQ (reference sequence). The CDR3 runs 15 residues. As DNA, the CDR3 is TGTGCCAGCAGCCCCACCGGAGGTCCTGCAGAGACCCAGTACTTC. Translation gives CASSPTGGPAETQYF.

The chain is built from TRBV6-6 and TRBJ2-7, with TRBD2 matching over 7 bases. Germline CDR1 reads MNHNY; CDR2 reads SVGAGI (reference sequence). This CDR3 spans 15 amino acids. Trimming at V came to 2 bases and at J to 4 bases, leaving 8 bases not matched to a gene. The CDR3 bases are TGTGCCAGCAGTTACCGCGGGAGCTTCGCTTACGAGCAGTACTTC. It codes for CASSYRGSFAYEQYF.

This clone was detected only once. The chain uses TRBV6-6 and TRBJ2-7, with D possibly being TRBD1 (6 bases). V lost 0 bases to trimming and J lost 4 bases, with 16 bases between them. The CDR3 is 16 amino acids. Germline assignment: CDR1 MNHNY and CDR2 SVGAGI (reference sequence). The CDR3 loop reads CASSYSHTGWGYEQYF. Written as DNA, the CDR3 is TGTGCCAGCAGTTACTCGCATACAGGGTGGGGTTACGAGCAGTACTTC.

The chain has TRBV10-3 and TRBJ2-2; D may be TRBD2 (6 bases). Trimming stripped 0 bases from V and 7 bases from J, with 12 bases between. Germline V CDR1 and CDR2: ENHRY, SYGVKD. The CDR3 sequence is 15 residues long. CDR3 coding DNA: TGTGCCATCAGTGAGTCAACTAGCTTGGGCGGGGAGCTGTTTTTT. This sequence encodes CAISESTSLGGELFF.